The TCR beta chain under discussion was sequenced for a study of early stage breast cancer tumors. Study observations and caveats: Enriched TCRB sequences shared across patients were mostly commonly generated sequences. Unsorted bulk genomic DNA sequencing lacked pairing and functional marker data.

The method was immunoSEQ multiplex PCR; TCRdb's version includes in-frame clones alone and lacks a portion of them. The table records more than 65,000 clones, around 80% of them present only once. The table lists this clone with a count of one. Its antigen remains unknown. V was trimmed by 4 bases and J by 2 bases, leaving 9 bases between them. The CDR3 is made up of 13 amino acids. CDR1 is SGHNT and CDR2 is YYREEE in the germline V gene (reference sequence). V is TRBV5-4 and J is TRBJ1-1, with TRBD1 as a possible D gene (5 bases). This clonotype originated in a person aged 35 to 50 with breast cancer. Material for sequencing was blood. CDR3 bases: TGTGCCAGCAGCCCGGGACTAAACACTGAAGCTTTCTTT. As protein: CASSPGLNTEAFF.